This TCR beta chain was sequenced for a study of beta chain features in type 1 diabetes. Study-wide findings and caveats: Moderately but significantly shorter TCRB CDR3s were found in Type 1 diabetes patients in all four CD4+ subsets. Within patients, naive, central memory and Treg TCRB repertoires seemed more similar than within healthy donors.

Of the isolated RNA, all was reverse transcribed, and so the sequenced material was expressed TCRB transcripts. The study sequenced naive, central memory and regulatory T cell samples to an average of around 3.5 million reads. Only in-frame clones appear in the TCRdb table, and some are missing; sequencing was by immunoSEQ multiplex PCR. The data hold 160,000 or so clones, with roughly 10% observed a single time. Note on this clone: The antigen is undetermined.

Trimming cost V 4 bases and J 6 bases, with 19 bases left between them. The germline gives CDR1 GTSNPN, CDR2 SVGIG (reference sequence). This CDR3 has 14 amino acids. Sorting that relied on CD45RO/CCR7/CD25/CD127/CD95/CD27 yielded CD4+ naive, central memory, regulatory and stem cell-like memory cells. The TCR originated in a woman younger than 45 with type 1 diabetes. The V call is TRBV30, the J call TRBJ2-7; tentative D call: TRBD1 (6 bases). Sequenced sample: central memory CD4+ T cells from blood. The CDR3 nucleotides are TGTGCCTGGACAAAGGGGCCAAGAGGGGGCGAGCAGTACTTC. It encodes CAWTKGPRGGEQYF.